This note documents a single TCR beta chain sequence. As yet, its antigen is unknown. Sequenced by immunoSEQ multiplex PCR; TCRdb stores in-frame clones only, minus some. The table records fewer than 20,000 clones, about 85% of them present only once. This sample is drawn from a study of T cells in localized non-small cell lung cancer. Overall study results and limits: Out of the top 100 tumor clones, a median approximately 50 were seen in adjacent lung. It remains possible that heterogeneity exists, since only one tumor region was sequenced.

Trimming stripped 1 base from V and 3 bases from J, with 0 bases between. This CDR3 region has 11 residues. Germline assignment: CDR1 KGHSH and CDR2 LQKENI. The specimen comprised peripheral blood, sampled before any cancer treatment. The chain carries TRBV18 and TRBJ2-5; D call uncertain. The clonotype originates from a male donor at least 60 years old with stage I lung adenocarcinoma. As DNA, the CDR3 is TGTGCCAGCTCACCACAAGAGACCCAGTACTTC. It codes for CASSPQETQYF.